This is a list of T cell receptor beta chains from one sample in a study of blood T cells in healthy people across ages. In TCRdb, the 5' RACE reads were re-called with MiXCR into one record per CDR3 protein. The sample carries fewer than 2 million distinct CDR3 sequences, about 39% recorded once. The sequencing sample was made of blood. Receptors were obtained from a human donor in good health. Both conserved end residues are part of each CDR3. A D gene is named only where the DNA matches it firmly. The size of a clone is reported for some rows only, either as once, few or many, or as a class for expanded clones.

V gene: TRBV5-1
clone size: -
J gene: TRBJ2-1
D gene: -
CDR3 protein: CASRPTGPNEQFF
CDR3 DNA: TGCGCCAGCAGACCCACGGGACCCAATGAGCAGTTCTTC

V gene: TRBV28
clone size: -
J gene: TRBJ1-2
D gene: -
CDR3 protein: CASSYLGVMNYGYTF
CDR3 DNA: TGTGCCAGCAGTTACCTGGGGGTAATGAACTATGGCTACACCTTC

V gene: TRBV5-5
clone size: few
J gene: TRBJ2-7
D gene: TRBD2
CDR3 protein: CASSSDRLAGETYEQYF
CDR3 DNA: TGTGCCAGCAGCTCCGACCGACTAGCGGGGGAGACCTACGAGCAGTACTTC

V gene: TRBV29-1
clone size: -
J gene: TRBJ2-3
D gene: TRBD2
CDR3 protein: CSVGLAGGVGDTQYF
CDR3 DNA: TGCAGCGTTGGTCTAGCGGGGGGGGTAGGAGATACGCAGTATTTT

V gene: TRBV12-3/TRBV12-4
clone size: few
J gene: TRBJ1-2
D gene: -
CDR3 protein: CASSFEGEGINYGYTF
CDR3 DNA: TGTGCCAGCAGTTTCGAGGGAGAGGGGATTAACTATGGCTACACCTTC

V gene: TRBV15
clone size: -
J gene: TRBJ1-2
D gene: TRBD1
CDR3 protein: CATSRGGTGADYGYTF
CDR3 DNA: TGTGCCACCAGCAGAGGTGGGACAGGGGCGGACTATGGCTACACCTTC

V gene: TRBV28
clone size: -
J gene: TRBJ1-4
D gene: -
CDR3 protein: CASRPPRGSFEKLFF
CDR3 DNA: TGTGCCAGCAGGCCCCCCAGGGGCTCGTTTGAAAAACTGTTTTTT

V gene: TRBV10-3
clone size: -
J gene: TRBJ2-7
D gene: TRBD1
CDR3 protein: CAISKDRSSSYEQYF
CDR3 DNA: TGTGCCATCAGCAAGGACAGGTCCAGCTCCTACGAGCAGTACTTC

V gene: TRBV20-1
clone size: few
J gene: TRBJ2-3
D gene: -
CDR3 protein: CSARAAHRDTQYF
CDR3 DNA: TGCAGTGCTAGAGCGGCCCACCGAGATACGCAGTATTTT

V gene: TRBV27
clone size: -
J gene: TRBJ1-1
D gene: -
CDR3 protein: CASSEIRGEAFF
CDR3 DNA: TGTGCCAGCAGCGAGATCAGGGGTGAAGCTTTCTTT

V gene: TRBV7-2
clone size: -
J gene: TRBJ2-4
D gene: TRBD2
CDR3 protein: CASSLSLADQNIQYF
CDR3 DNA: TGTGCCAGCAGCTTATCTCTAGCGGACCAAAACATTCAGTACTTC

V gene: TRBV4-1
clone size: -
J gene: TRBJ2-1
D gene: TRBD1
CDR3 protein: CASGQGESSYNEQFF
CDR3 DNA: TGCGCCAGCGGTCAGGGGGAGAGCTCCTACAATGAGCAGTTCTTC

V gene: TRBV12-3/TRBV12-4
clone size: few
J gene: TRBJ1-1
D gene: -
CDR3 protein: CDSSRGTEAFF
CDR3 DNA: TGTGACAGCAGCCGCGGGACAGAAGCTTTCTTT

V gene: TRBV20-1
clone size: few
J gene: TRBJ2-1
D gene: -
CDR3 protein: CSANDVFSGARYEQFF
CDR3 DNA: TGCAGTGCTAATGACGTATTCAGTGGGGCTAGGTATGAGCAGTTCTTC

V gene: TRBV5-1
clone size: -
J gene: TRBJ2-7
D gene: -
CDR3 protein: CASSLQYQVPNYEQYF
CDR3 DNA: TGCGCCAGCAGCTTGCAGTACCAGGTCCCTAACTACGAGCAGTACTTC

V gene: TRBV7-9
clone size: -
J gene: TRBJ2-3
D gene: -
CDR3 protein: CASSLGTMDTQYF
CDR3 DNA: TGTGCCAGCAGCTTGGGGACAATGGATACGCAGTATTTT

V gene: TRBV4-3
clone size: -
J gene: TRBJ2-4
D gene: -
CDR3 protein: CASSQEQVAKNIQYF
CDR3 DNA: TGCGCCAGCAGCCAAGAACAGGTAGCCAAAAACATTCAGTACTTC

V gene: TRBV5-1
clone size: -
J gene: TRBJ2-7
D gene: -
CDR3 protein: CASSLAQADGEQYF
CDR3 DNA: TGCGCCAGCAGCTTGGCCCAGGCCGATGGGGAGCAGTACTTC

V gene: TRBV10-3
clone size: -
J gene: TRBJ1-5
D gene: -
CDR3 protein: CAISEQGPYSNQPQHF
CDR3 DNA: TGTGCCATCAGTGAACAGGGACCATATAGCAATCAGCCCCAGCATTTT

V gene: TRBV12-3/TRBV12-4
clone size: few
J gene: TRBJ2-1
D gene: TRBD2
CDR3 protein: CAIISGERGGRDEQFF
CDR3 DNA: TGTGCCATCATTAGCGGGGAGCGGGGGGGCCGGGATGAGCAGTTCTTC

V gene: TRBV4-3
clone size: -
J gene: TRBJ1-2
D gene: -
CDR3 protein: CASSRTAVMNYGYTF
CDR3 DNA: TGCGCCAGCAGCCGGACAGCCGTAATGAACTATGGCTACACCTTC

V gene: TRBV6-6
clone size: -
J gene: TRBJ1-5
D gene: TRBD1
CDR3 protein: CASSGQAPSNQPQHF
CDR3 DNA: TGTGCCAGCAGTGGACAGGCCCCCAGCAATCAGCCCCAGCATTTT